This T cell receptor beta chain was sequenced during a study of T cell responses to AZD1222 COVID-19 vaccine. Profiled with immunoSEQ multiplex PCR; TCRdb holds only in-frame clones, not every one. The data contain about 160,000 clones, about nine tenths of them seen just once; the ten biggest clones take up more than 5%. From germline, CDR1 is SGHTA and CDR2 FQGNSA. This CDR3 is 19 amino acids long. V trimming: 5 bases; J trimming: 0 bases; junction bases outside the gene matches: 10. This specimen consisted of peripheral blood, obtained on day 0 of AZD1222 vaccination. The source is an adult in good health. The genes are TRBV7-2 and TRBJ2-1, with TRBD2 identical over 13 bases. The CDR3 DNA reads TGTGCCAGCAGCCAACTCGGACTAGCGGGGGTCAACTCCTACAATGAGCAGTTCTTC. Its protein product is CASSQLGLAGVNSYNEQFF.